This entry features one TCR beta chain sequence. The data were produced by immunoSEQ multiplex PCR, yet TCRdb's version contains in-frame clones alone and is incomplete. This table holds approximately 230,000 clones, approximately 90% found once. Individuals drawn from about 26 US areas were about 18 to 100 years old. Each recovered donor of Cohort 3 presented with two negative PCRs, clearance, or symptom resolution. This sample is part of a study of blood T cell repertoires in COVID-19. Study overall: Specimens from acute and convalescent COVID-19 originated in the United States, Italy and Spain. PBMCs, B-cell-depleted T cells, or T cells provided the cDNA or gDNA that made up the material.

The CDR3 covers 13 residues. V was cut by 2 bases and J by 7 bases, with 12 bases left in between. Germline CDR1 is MNHEY and CDR2 is SVGEGT. This receptor was taken from a man aged 18 to 30 who had recovered from COVID-19. The V and J genes are TRBV6-2 or TRBV6-3 and TRBJ2-7; TRBD1 might be the D (5 bases). Sequencing was done on a sample of PBMCs or T cells enriched from blood (not recorded which). CDR3 nucleotides: TGTGCCAGCAGTTACACACCTAGGGGAGAGCAGTACTTC. Translating gives CASSYTPRGEQYF.